This T cell receptor (beta chain) was observed in a study of cytomegalovirus exposure and HLA in healthy donors. A remark on this clone: Its target is not known.

Study-wide results and caveats: Serostatus for CMV was the only available immune exposure information. A few chains linked to CMV were shown in vitro to be specific for CMV antigens. In all likelihood, a cluster of highly shared sequence variants was a sequencing artifact.

PCR employed 60 Vbeta and 13 Jbeta primers. Original analysis: It was a later analysis that counted tens of millions of unique TCR beta chains, of which about 10 million were shared. TCRdb's table, derived via immunoSEQ multiplex PCR, lists solely in-frame clones and lacks some. The V and J calls and the clone size are those of that table, but D and trimming were determined from the DNA. Of some 180,000 clones listed, about 79% were seen once; the top ten hold around 1.5%. Germline V gene data show CDR1 as SNHLY and CDR2 as FYNNEI. The CDR3 is 15 amino acids. The chain joins TRBV2 to TRBJ2-5; 9 bases map to TRBD1. Gene TRBJ2-7 matches the end of the DNA better, so the J call may be wrong. The sequence came from a man between 18 and 29 years old in good health and CMV-seronegative. The sample consisted of PBMCs. The CDR3 is CASSTTGGSGYEQYF. CDR3 bases: TGTGCCAGCAGTACCACAGGGGGCTCCGGTTACGAGCAGTACTTC.